This paragraph covers one T cell receptor (beta chain) sequence. This sample was taken from a study of T cells expressing NK-cell markers. TCRdb processed the 5' RACE reads again and assigns one entry to each CDR3 protein, with no DNA. This table holds about 540,000 distinct CDR3 sequences. The CDR3 is 16 amino acids. The germline V gene encodes CDR1 LGHDT and CDR2 YNNKEL (reference sequence). This chain links TRBV3-1 with TRBJ2-1; with no DNA, the TCRdb D assignment of TRBD2 cannot be verified. Material: blood T cells: a sorted CD56 or NKG2C T cell subset, CD4+ or CD8+ T cells, or bulk PBMC T cells (not recorded which). The source of this sequence is a man aged 18 to 29 in good health. The CDR3 sequence is CASSLPSGLAKNEQFF.